The clone carrying this T cell receptor beta chain was seen a few times. Its cognate antigen is unknown. The data stem from a study of identical twins. Study conclusions and caveats: Models underestimated how often monozygotic twins shared out-of-frame TCR alpha.

MiXCR was run by TCRdb on the 5' RACE reads, yielding one entry per CDR3 protein. The table lists 1.5 million or so distinct CDR3 sequences, 25% to 35% of them singletons. Everyone who donated was a healthy Caucasian. The sequenced material came from cord blood. This receptor was obtained from a newborn girl in good health.

The CDR3 region is CASNERGPKNTEAFF. The CDR3 region has the DNA TGTGCCAGCAACGAGCGGGGGCCCAAGAACACTGAAGCTTTCTTT. V and J are TRBV2 and TRBJ1-1, with D perhaps TRBD1 (6 bases). The CDR3 contains 15 residues. V lost 7 bases to trimming and J lost 1 base, with 16 bases between them. CDR1 is SNHLY, CDR2 FYNNEI, per germline.